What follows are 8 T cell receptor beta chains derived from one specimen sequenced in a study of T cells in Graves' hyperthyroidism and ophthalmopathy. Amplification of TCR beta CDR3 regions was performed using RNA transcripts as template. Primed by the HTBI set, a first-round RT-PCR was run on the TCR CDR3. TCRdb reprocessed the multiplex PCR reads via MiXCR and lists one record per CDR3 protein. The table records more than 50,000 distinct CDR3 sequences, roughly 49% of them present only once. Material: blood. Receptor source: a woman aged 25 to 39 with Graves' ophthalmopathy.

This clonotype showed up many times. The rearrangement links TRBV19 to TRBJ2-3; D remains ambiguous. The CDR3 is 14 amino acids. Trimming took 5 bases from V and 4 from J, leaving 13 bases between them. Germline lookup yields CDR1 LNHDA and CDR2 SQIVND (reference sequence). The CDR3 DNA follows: TGTGCCAGTAGTCTCTCTAGGTCCCCAGATACGCAGTATTTT. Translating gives CASSLSRSPDTQYF.

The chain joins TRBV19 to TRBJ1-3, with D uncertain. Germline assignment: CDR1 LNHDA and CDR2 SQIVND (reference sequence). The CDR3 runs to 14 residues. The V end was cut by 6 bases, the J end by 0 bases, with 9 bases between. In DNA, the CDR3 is TGTGCCAGTAGAAAGGTCGGCTCTGGAAACACCATATATTTT. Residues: CASRKVGSGNTIYF.

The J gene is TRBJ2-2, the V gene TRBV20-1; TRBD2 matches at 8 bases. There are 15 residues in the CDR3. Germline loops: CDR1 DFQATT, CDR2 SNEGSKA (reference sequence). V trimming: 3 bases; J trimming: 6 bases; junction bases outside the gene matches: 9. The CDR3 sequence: CSASPSAGGPGELFF. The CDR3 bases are TGCAGTGCTAGCCCCTCTGCGGGAGGTCCCGGGGAGCTGTTTTTT.

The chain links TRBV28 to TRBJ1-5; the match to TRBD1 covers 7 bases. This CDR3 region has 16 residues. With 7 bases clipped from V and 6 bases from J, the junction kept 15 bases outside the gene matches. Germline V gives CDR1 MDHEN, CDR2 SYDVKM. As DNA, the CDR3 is TGTGCCAGCATTGGGCCGGGCAGGGGGAAAGGTCAGCCCCAGCATTTT. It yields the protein CASIGPGRGKGQPQHF.

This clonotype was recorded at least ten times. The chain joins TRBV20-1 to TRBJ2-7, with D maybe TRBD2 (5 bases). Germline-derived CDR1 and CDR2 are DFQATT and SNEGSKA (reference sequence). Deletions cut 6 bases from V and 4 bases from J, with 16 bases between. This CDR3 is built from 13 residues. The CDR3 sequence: CSALDSSWYEQYF. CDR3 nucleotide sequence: TGCAGTGCCCTGGACTCCTCCTGGTACGAGCAGTACTTC.

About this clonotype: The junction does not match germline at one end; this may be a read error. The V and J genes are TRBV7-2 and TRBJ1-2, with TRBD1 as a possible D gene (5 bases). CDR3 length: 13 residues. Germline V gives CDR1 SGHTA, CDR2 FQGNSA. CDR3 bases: TGTGCGAGCAGGCCCCCAGGGAACTATGGCTACACCTTC. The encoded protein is CASRPPGNYGYTF.

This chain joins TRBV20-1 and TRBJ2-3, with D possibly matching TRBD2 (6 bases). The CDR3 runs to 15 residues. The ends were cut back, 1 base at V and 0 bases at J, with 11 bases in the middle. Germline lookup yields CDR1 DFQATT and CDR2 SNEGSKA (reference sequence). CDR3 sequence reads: CSARVPGVSTDTQYF. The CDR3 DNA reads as TGCAGTGCTAGAGTCCCGGGGGTGAGCACAGATACGCAGTATTTT.

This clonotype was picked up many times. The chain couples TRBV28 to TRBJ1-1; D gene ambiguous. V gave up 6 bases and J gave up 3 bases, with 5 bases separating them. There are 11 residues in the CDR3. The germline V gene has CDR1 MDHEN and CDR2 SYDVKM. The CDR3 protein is CASSRYTEAFF. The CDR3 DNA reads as TGTGCCAGCAGCCGGTACACTGAAGCTTTCTTT.